This TCR beta chain was sequenced for a study of cytomegalovirus exposure and HLA in healthy donors. V was clipped by 8 bases and J by 0 bases; unmatched bases: 3. Germline values: CDR1 MNHNS, CDR2 SASEGT. CDR3 length: 14 residues. The PCR had 60 Vbeta and 13 Jbeta primers. Assay used: immunoSEQ multiplex PCR; TCRdb lists only in-frame clones, some missing. Found here are 200,000 to 250,000 clones; the top ten clones hold roughly 1.1%. The sequence came from a girl aged 2-10 years in good health and CMV-seropositive. Material for sequencing was PBMCs. The genes are TRBV6-1 and TRBJ1-3; TRBD1 matches at 8 bases. CDR3 DNA: TGTGCCAGCGGGGACAGGAGCTCTGGAAACACCATATATTTT. Residues: CASGDRSSGNTIYF.